The 9 T cell receptor beta chains in this list originate from one sample, sequenced in a study of Ad26.COV2.S vaccination and SARS-CoV-2 variants (dated by TCRdb to the early 2020s). According to the study, the label for this sample's treatment or condition signals: 15 to 20 received Ad26.COV2.S at low or high dose, single or two shots; 5 received placebo; per-sample allocation not given. Repertoires of vaccine and placebo recipients were sequenced from samples collected on day 63 after the first injection. Receptors were amplified or captured by the immunoSEQ multiplex PCR assay. The clones in this table, taken by TCRdb from immuneACCESS, are in-frame only. Not every clone is retained; where verified, under half of the shortfall comes from an unresolved V gene, and the cause of the rest is unknown. For this sample the table gives 400,000 or so clones, of which approximately 91% were detected only once. The ten largest clonotypes hold about 3.6% of the sample.

The sample consisted of peripheral blood, taken in a trial of Ad26.COV2.S vaccine versus placebo. Receptors originate from a person aged 18 to 65 who received the Ad26.COV2.S COVID-19 vaccine or a placebo.

As to this clone: The same CDR3 is also encoded by other DNA sequences in this sample. V is TRBV5-1 and J is TRBJ1-1; D is possibly TRBD1 (5 bases). In germline, CDR1 is SGHRS, CDR2 YFSETQ. The V gene lost 4 bases and the J gene lost 1 base, with 8 bases spanning the gap. The CDR3 totals 13 residues. This CDR3 reads CASSLRGNTEAFF. For the CDR3, the DNA is TGCGCCAGCAGCCTGAGGGGGAACACTGAAGCTTTCTTT.

The CDR3: CASSTRGETQYF. DNA of the CDR3: TGTGCCAGTAGTACTCGGGGGGAGACCCAGTACTTC. The chain has TRBV19 and TRBJ2-5, with D possibly being TRBD2 (6 bases). Trimming shortened V by 4 bases and J by 5 bases, and 8 bases separated the two germline ends. The CDR3 is 12 residues long. Germline-derived CDR1 and CDR2 are LNHDA and SQIVND (reference sequence).

The chain's CDR3 is CATSRDMGAVGGNTEAFF. The DNA for the CDR3 is TGTGCCACCAGCAGAGATATGGGGGCCGTGGGGGGAAACACTGAAGCTTTCTTT. The chain joins TRBV15 to TRBJ1-1, with D tentatively TRBD1 (6 bases). Germline V gene lookup returns CDR1 LNHNV and CDR2 YYDKDF (reference sequence). The CDR3 length is 18 residues. V lost 0 bases to trimming and J lost 2 bases, with 19 bases between them.

The chain links TRBV3-1 (or the pseudogene TRBV3-2) to TRBJ1-6, with a weak D call TRBD1 (5 bases). CDR3 length: 14 amino acids. The germline gives CDR1 LGHDT, CDR2 YNNKEL (reference sequence). V was trimmed by 4 bases and J by 3 bases, leaving 7 bases between them. The CDR3 loop is CASSLGGYNSPLHF. Here the CDR3 DNA reads TGTGCCAGCAGCCTCGGGGGCTATAATTCACCCCTCCACTTT.

The CDR3 DNA reads as TGTGCCATCAGTGAATCCAGGGAAGAGACCCAGTACTTC. It yields the protein CAISESREETQYF. This sequence joins TRBV10-3 and TRBJ2-5; perhaps TRBD1 as D (5 bases). CDR1 is ENHRY, CDR2 SYGVKD, per germline. This CDR3 has 13 residues. V gave up 3 bases and J gave up 3 bases, with 8 bases separating them.

The chain links TRBV15 to TRBJ2-1; D is ambiguous. The CDR3 sequence is 14 residues long. V gave up 1 base and J gave up 0 bases, with 4 bases separating them. Germline CDR1 and CDR2: LNHNV and YYDKDF (reference sequence). The CDR3 loop reads CATSRAGSYNEQFF. The CDR3 DNA follows: TGTGCCACCAGCAGAGCTGGCTCCTACAATGAGCAGTTCTTC. Using reference TRBV15 and TRBJ2-1 for the parts outside the CDR3, the full variable domain is DAMVIQNPRYQVTQFGKPVTLSCSQTLNHNVMYWYQQKSSQAPKLLFHYYDKDFNNEADTPDNFQSRRPNTSFCFLDIRSPGLGDTAMYLCATSRAGSYNEQFFGPGTRLTVL.

The chain joins TRBV6-6 to TRBJ2-1; 11 nucleotides agree with TRBD2. V shed 5 bases and J 9 bases; nucleotides not matched to a gene: 3. Germline loops: CDR1 MNHNY, CDR2 SVGAGI (reference sequence). This CDR3 region has 13 residues. CDR3 bases: TGTGCCAGCAGTCAGACTAGCGGGGCTGAGCAGTTCTTC. Translating gives CASSQTSGAEQFF.

This clone appeared once. This chain joins TRBV19 and TRBJ1-1; 8 nucleotides match TRBD1. From germline, CDR1 is LNHDA and CDR2 SQIVND (reference sequence). V trimming: 6 bases; J trimming: 0 bases; junction bases outside the gene matches: 6. This CDR3 comprises 15 residues. CDR3 in amino acids: CASSPRTGLNTEAFF. The CDR3 DNA reads TGTGCCAGTAGCCCACGGACAGGGTTGAACACTGAAGCTTTCTTT.

As concerns this clone: This sample also contains other DNA sequences that code for the same CDR3. The V and J genes are TRBV19 and TRBJ1-1, with D tentatively TRBD1 (6 bases). The length of the CDR3 is 15 residues. Trimming pared 0 bases from V and 0 bases from J, leaving 8 bases between. Germline V gene data show CDR1 as LNHDA and CDR2 as SQIVND (reference sequence). This chain's CDR3 is CASSIDRGLNTEAFF. CDR3 DNA sequence: TGTGCCAGTAGTATAGATCGGGGGCTGAACACTGAAGCTTTCTTT.